This is a list of T cell receptor beta chains from one sample in a study of cytomegalovirus exposure and HLA in healthy donors. Libraries were prepared by immunoSEQ multiplex PCR; TCRdb keeps only in-frame clonotypes and omits some of them. The sample shows around 150,000 clones, around 66% of them seen only once. Sequences were obtained from PBMCs. The receptors originated from a woman under 40 in good health and CMV-seropositive. The CDR3 runs from the conserved cysteine through the conserved F or W. A D gene is named only where the DNA matches it firmly. The size entry is marked missing in some rows and otherwise reads once, few, many or a size class.

DNA | CDR3 | D | V | size | J
TGTGCCAGCGGCCGGTCAGGGGGCCTTACAACCCAGTACTTC | CASGRSGGLTTQYF | TRBD1 | TRBV25-1 | - | TRBJ2-5
TGTGCCAGCAGCTTAGTAGCTACGGGGGAAAAACTGTTTTTT | CASSLVATGEKLFF | - | TRBV7-9 | few | TRBJ1-4
TGTGCCAGCACCACACGGAGGGCCACTGAAGCTTTCTTT | CASTTRRATEAFF | - | TRBV7-2 | - | TRBJ1-1
TGTGCCAGCAGCTTAGTAGGGACTGATGGCTACACCTTC | CASSLVGTDGYTF | - | TRBV11-2 | few | TRBJ1-2
TGTGCCTGGAGTCCTGGCAGTTGGAATTCACCCCTCCACTTT | CAWSPGSWNSPLHF | - | TRBV30 | few | TRBJ1-6
TGCGCCAGCAGCCGTCGACAGGGGGCGGGCACCGGGGAGCTGTTTTTT | CASSRRQGAGTGELFF | TRBD1 | TRBV5-1 | - | TRBJ2-2
TGTGCCAGCAGCACAGCGGGAGATACGCAGTATTTT | CASSTAGDTQYF | - | TRBV7-9 | - | TRBJ2-3
TGTGCCAGCAGTCAGACATATTATAATTCACCCCTCCACTTT | CASSQTYYNSPLHF | - | TRBV6-4 | once | TRBJ1-6
TGCGCCAGCAGACTGGACTCCAACGACAATCAGCCCCAGCATTTT | CASRLDSNDNQPQHF | - | TRBV5-1 | - | TRBJ1-5
TGTGCCAGCAGGACGGCACCGCAGGGCCCTGGAAACACCATATATTTT | CASRTAPQGPGNTIYF | - | TRBV5-8 | few | TRBJ1-3
TGTGCCAGCAGCACCGGACAGGGGGCTAGTGAAGCTTTCTTT | CASSTGQGASEAFF | TRBD1 | TRBV5-4 | - | TRBJ1-1
TGTGCCAGCAGTTCCCTAGGTTATGAGCAGTTCTTC | CASSSLGYEQFF | - | TRBV27 | - | TRBJ2-1
TGTGCCAGCAGCGTAAGGGACAGGAACACCGGGGAGCTGTTTTTT | CASSVRDRNTGELFF | TRBD1 | TRBV9 | - | TRBJ2-2
TGCGCCAGCAGCTTGACAGGCCCGGCTTCCTACGAGCAGTACTTC | CASSLTGPASYEQYF | - | TRBV5-1 | few | TRBJ2-7
TGTGCCACCACAGGGGGCGTTCTTACCGGGGAGCTGTTTTTT | CATTGGVLTGELFF | TRBD1 | TRBV6-6 | - | TRBJ2-2
TGTGCCAGCAGCTTAGATCAGATGGGCTACACCTTC | CASSLDQMGYTF | - | TRBV7-2 | - | TRBJ1-2
TGTGCCAGCAGCTTAGGGTACCCGGACAGCCACTTTAGCAATCAGCCCCAGCATTTT | CASSLGYPDSHFSNQPQHF | - | TRBV7-8 | - | TRBJ1-5
TGTGCCAGCAGCGTAGCTGTCAGCACGGGGGAGCAGTACTTC | CASSVAVSTGEQYF | - | TRBV9 | - | TRBJ2-7
TGTGCCAGCCCAGGGGGTGGCGAGCAGTACTTC | CASPGGGEQYF | TRBD1 | TRBV6-1 | - | TRBJ2-7
TGTGCCAGCAGTGAACTTGGGGCAGCTTACGAGCAGTACTTC | CASSELGAAYEQYF | - | TRBV2 | - | TRBJ2-7
TGCGCCAGCAGCCAGGGAGACAGGGAGTTACATGAAAAACTGTTTTTT | CASSQGDRELHEKLFF | TRBD1 | TRBV4-1 | few | TRBJ1-4
TGTGCCAGCAGCCGGGGGGGGAGTGAAGCTTTCTTT | CASSRGGSEAFF | - | TRBV6-6 | - | TRBJ1-1
TGTGCCAGCAGTGAAGCTGCGGGGCGAGGGAGCTACGAGCAGTACTTC | CASSEAAGRGSYEQYF | - | TRBV6-1 | - | TRBJ2-7
TGCAGCGTTCTCTCCCTCGATGGCTACACCTTC | CSVLSLDGYTF | - | TRBV29-1 | - | TRBJ1-2
TGCGCCAGCAGCCGAACAGGGCTAACTAACCCCCCTTCTGGAAACACCATATATTTT | CASSRTGLTNPPSGNTIYF | - | TRBV5-1 | - | TRBJ1-3
TGTGCCAGCAGCGAGACTAGCTACAGCACAGATACGCAGTATTTT | CASSETSYSTDTQYF | TRBD2 | TRBV9 | - | TRBJ2-3
TGTGCCAGCAGTTCCAAGGGGACAGGGGCTTACGAGCAGTACTTC | CASSSKGTGAYEQYF | TRBD1 | TRBV27 | - | TRBJ2-7
TGTGCCAGCAGCTTAGAAGAGGGAGAGAACACTGAAGCTTTCTTT | CASSLEEGENTEAFF | - | TRBV7-8 | - | TRBJ1-1
TGTGCCAGCATCCGGGACAGGGGGGACTATGGCTACACCTTC | CASIRDRGDYGYTF | TRBD1 | TRBV2 | few | TRBJ1-2
TGTGCCAGTGAGACAGATAATAGCAATCAGCCCCAGCATTTT | CASETDNSNQPQHF | - | TRBV2 | - | TRBJ1-5
TGTGCCAGCAGCTTACCGACAGGGTCTGGTGGCTACACCTTC | CASSLPTGSGGYTF | TRBD1 | TRBV7-9 | - | TRBJ1-2
TGTGCCAGCAGCTCAGGGCCGGTCGTCGGTTCACCCCTCCACTTT | CASSSGPVVGSPLHF | - | TRBV7-2 | - | TRBJ1-6
TGTGCCAGCAGCTTAGGGACAGGATTTTACGAGCAGTACTTC | CASSLGTGFYEQYF | TRBD1 | TRBV5-6 | - | TRBJ2-7
TGCGCCAGCGGCCGGGGGGGATCCTACAATGAGCAGTTCTTC | CASGRGGSYNEQFF | TRBD2 | TRBV5-1 | - | TRBJ2-1
TGTGCCACCAGCAGAGATGGGGGGAGCTATGGCTACACCTTC | CATSRDGGSYGYTF | - | TRBV15 | once | TRBJ1-2
TGCAGCGTCTCAGGGCCGTACGAAAAACTGTTTTTT | CSVSGPYEKLFF | - | TRBV29-1 | - | TRBJ1-4
TGTGCCAGCAGCTCAGAGGCGGGCCCCGGGCCCCAGCATTTT | CASSSEAGPGPQHF | - | TRBV5-5 | - | TRBJ1-5
TGTGCCAGCAGCCCGGACAGACACACAGATACGCAGTATTTT | CASSPDRHTDTQYF | - | TRBV7-2 | - | TRBJ2-3
TGTGCCAGCAGAGGCGCCCTAGCGGGGGGCACAGATACGCAGTATTTT | CASRGALAGGTDTQYF | TRBD2 | TRBV28 | - | TRBJ2-3
TGTGCCAGCAGTTTGATTAGCTCCTACAATGAGCAGTTCTTC | CASSLISSYNEQFF | - | TRBV28 | - | TRBJ2-1
TGTGCCAGCAGCTTACAGACAGGGGGCCGGACTGAAGCTTTCTTT | CASSLQTGGRTEAFF | TRBD1 | TRBV7-2 | - | TRBJ1-1
TGCGCCAGCAGCCAAGGTACGAGGGGGCAACACACCATATATTTT | CASSQGTRGQHTIYF | TRBD1 | TRBV4-1 | few | TRBJ1-3
TGTGCCAGCAGTTTAAGGTCAGGGGGGCCGACCGGGGAGCTGTTTTTT | CASSLRSGGPTGELFF | - | TRBV28 | few | TRBJ2-2
TGTGCCAGCAGCCAAAGCGGGGGGCCCTCCGAGCAGTACTTC | CASSQSGGPSEQYF | TRBD2 | TRBV7-3 | few | TRBJ2-7
TGTGCCAGCAGCCAGGACAGGCTTGAAGCTTTCTTT | CASSQDRLEAFF | TRBD1 | TRBV2 | few | TRBJ1-1
TGTGCCAGCAGTTTAGGGGAGATGAACACTGAAGCTTTCTTT | CASSLGEMNTEAFF | - | TRBV28 | - | TRBJ1-1
TGTGCCAGCAGCTCAAGACAGGGAACAGATACGCAGTATTTT | CASSSRQGTDTQYF | TRBD1 | TRBV11-2 | - | TRBJ2-3
TGCAGCGGAGGACAGTCACCCAACGTCCTGACTTTC | CSGGQSPNVLTF | - | TRBV29-1 | - | TRBJ2-6
TGCGCCAGCAGCTTGGGCCCAGGGGGATATGGTCAGCCCCAGCATTTT | CASSLGPGGYGQPQHF | TRBD1 | TRBV5-1 | - | TRBJ1-5
TGTGCCTGGTCGGTATCGGCTGAAGCTTTCTTT | CAWSVSAEAFF | - | TRBV30 | - | TRBJ1-1
TGTGCCAGCAGGGCGAGGACAGGCCCCCATCAGCCCCAGCATTTT | CASRARTGPHQPQHF | TRBD1 | TRBV6-5 | - | TRBJ1-5